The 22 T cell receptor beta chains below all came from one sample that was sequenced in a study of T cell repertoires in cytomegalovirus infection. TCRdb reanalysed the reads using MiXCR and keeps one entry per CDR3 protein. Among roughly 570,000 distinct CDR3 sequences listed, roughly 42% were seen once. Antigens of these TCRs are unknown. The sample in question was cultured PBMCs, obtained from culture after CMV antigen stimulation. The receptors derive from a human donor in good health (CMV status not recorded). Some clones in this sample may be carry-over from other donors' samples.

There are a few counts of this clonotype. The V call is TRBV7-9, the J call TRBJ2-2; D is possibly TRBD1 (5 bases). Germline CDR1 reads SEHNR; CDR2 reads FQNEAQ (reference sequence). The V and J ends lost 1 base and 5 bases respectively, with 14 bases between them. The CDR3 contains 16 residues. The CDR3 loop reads CASSLVPRQITGELFF. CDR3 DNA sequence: TGTGCCAGCAGCTTAGTTCCGAGACAGATAACCGGGGAGCTGTTTTTT.

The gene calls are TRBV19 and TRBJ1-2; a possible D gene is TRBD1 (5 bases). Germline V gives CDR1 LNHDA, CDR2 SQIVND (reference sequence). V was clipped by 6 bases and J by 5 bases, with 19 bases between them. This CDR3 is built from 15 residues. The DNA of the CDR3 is TGTGCCAGTAGCCCAAGCAGGGATGGGGAATATGGCTACACCTTC. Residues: CASSPSRDGEYGYTF.

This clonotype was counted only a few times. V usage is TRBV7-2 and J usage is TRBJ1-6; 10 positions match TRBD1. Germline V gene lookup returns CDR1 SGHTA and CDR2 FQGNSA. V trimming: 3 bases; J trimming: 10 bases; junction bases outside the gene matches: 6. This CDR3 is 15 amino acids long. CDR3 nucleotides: TGTGCCAGCAGCTTGGCCGGGACAGGGGTATCACCCCTCCACTTT. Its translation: CASSLAGTGVSPLHF.

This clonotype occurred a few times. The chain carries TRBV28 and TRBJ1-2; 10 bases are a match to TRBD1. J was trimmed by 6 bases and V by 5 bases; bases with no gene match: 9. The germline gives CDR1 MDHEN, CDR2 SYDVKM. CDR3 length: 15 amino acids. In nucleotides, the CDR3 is TGTGCCAGCAGTGGCCCGGGACAGGGGTTTCATGGCTACACCTTC. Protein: CASSGPGQGFHGYTF.

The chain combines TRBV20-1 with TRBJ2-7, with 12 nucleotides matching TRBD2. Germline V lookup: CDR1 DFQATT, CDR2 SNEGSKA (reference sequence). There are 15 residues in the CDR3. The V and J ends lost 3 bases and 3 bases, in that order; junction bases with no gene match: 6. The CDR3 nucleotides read TGCAGTGCTAGCCCTCAGACTAGCGGGGGCTACGAGCAGTACTTC. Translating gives CSASPQTSGGYEQYF.

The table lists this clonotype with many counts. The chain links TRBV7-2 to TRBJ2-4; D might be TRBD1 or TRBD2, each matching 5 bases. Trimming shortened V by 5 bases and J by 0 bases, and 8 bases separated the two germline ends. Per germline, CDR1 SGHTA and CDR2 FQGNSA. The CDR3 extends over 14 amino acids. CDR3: CASSGTLAKNIQYF. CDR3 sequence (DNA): TGTGCCAGCAGCGGGACCCTAGCCAAAAACATTCAGTACTTC.

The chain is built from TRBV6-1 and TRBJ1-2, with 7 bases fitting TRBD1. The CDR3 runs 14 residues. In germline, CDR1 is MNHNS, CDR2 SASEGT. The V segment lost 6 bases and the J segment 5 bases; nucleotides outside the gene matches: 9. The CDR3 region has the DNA TGTGCCAGCAGCCGACAGGGAAGAGGTTATGGCTACACCTTC. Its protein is CASSRQGRGYGYTF.

CDR3 region: CSADGQGRKNEQYF. Here the CDR3 DNA reads TGCAGTGCTGACGGACAGGGTAGGAAAAACGAGCAGTACTTC. This chain uses TRBV20-1 with TRBJ2-7, with 8 positions matching TRBD1. Germline-derived CDR1 and CDR2 are DFQATT and SNEGSKA (reference sequence). The CDR3 length is 14 residues. With 5 bases clipped from V and 5 bases from J, the junction kept 11 bases outside the gene matches.

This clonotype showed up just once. CDR3 in amino acids: CASSSTSTGTGESYEQYF. Here the CDR3 DNA reads TGTGCCAGCAGCTCTACCTCGACCGGGACAGGGGAATCCTACGAGCAGTACTTC. The chain carries TRBV7-6 and TRBJ2-7, with TRBD1 matching 10 bases. The CDR3 is 18 amino acids. Germline-derived CDR1 and CDR2 are SGHVS and FNYEAQ. V trimming: 4 bases; J trimming: 1 base; junction bases outside the gene matches: 13.

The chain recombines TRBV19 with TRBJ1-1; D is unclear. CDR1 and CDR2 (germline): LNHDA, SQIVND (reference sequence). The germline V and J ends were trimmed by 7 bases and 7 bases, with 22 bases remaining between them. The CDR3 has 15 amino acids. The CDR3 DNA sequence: TGTGCCAGTACCCATCGTCCCATCACCCGGGGTGAAGCTTTCTTT. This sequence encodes CASTHRPITRGEAFF.

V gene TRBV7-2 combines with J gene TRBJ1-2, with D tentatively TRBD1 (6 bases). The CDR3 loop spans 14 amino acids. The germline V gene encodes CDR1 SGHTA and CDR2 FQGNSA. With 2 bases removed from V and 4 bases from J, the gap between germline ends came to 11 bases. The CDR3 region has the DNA TGTGCCAGCAGCTTAACTGACAGGCTCTATGGCTACACCTTC. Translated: CASSLTDRLYGYTF.

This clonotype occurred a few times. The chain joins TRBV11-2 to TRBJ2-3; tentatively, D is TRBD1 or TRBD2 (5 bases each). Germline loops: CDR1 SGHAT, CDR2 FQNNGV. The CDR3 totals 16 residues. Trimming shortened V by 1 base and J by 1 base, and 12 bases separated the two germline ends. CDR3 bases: TGTGCCAGCAGCTTAGTGAGAGGGGTCCGCACAGATACGCAGTATTTT. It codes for CASSLVRGVRTDTQYF. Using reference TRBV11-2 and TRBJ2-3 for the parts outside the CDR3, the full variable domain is EAGVAQSPRYKIIEKRQSVAFWCNPISGHATLYWYQQILGQGPKLLIQFQNNGVVDDSQLPKDRFSAERLKGVDSTLKIQPAKLEDSAVYLCASSLVRGVRTDTQYFGPGTRLTVL.

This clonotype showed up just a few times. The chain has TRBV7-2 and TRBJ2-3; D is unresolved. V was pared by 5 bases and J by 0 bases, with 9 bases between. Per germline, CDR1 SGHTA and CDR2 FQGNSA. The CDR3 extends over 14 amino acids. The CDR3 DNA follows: TGTGCCAGCAGCGCCCAAGCGAGCACAGATACGCAGTATTTT. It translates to CASSAQASTDTQYF.

The CDR3 sequence: CASNPTVSTDTQYF. The CDR3, as DNA: TGTGCCAGCAACCCGACAGTTAGCACAGATACGCAGTATTTT. The chain has TRBV11-2 and TRBJ2-3; tentatively, D is TRBD1 (5 bases). Germline V CDR1 and CDR2: SGHAT, FQNNGV. The CDR3 sequence is 14 residues long. The ends were cut back, 7 bases at V and 0 bases at J, with 11 bases in the middle.

CDR3 nucleotide sequence: TGTGCCAGCAGTGATTCGGGGGTTCCCACCTACGAGCAGTACTTC. Its protein product is CASSDSGVPTYEQYF. This chain uses TRBV25-1 with TRBJ2-7; weak D call: TRBD2 (6 bases). Trimming cost V 3 bases and J 2 bases, with 14 bases left between them. The germline CDR1 and CDR2 sequences are MGHDK and SYGVNS. This CDR3 has 15 amino acids.

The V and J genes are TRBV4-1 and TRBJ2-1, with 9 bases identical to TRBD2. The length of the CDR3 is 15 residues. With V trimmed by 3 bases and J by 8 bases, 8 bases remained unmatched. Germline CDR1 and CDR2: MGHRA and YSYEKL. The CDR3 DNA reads TGCGCCAGCAGCCACATAGCGGGAGTGTTGGATGAGCAGTTCTTC. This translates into CASSHIAGVLDEQFF.

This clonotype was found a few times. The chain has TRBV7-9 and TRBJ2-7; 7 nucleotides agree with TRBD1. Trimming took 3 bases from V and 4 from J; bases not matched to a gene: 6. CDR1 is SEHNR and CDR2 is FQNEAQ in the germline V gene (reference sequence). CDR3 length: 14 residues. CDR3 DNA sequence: TGTGCCAGCAGCTTTACAGGGGTAGGGTACGAGCAGTACTTC. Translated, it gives CASSFTGVGYEQYF.

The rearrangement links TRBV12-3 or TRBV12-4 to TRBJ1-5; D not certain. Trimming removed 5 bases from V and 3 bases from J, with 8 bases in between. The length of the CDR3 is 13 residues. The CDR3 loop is CASSHDPNQPQHF. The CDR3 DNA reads TGTGCCAGCAGTCACGACCCCAATCAGCCCCAGCATTTT.

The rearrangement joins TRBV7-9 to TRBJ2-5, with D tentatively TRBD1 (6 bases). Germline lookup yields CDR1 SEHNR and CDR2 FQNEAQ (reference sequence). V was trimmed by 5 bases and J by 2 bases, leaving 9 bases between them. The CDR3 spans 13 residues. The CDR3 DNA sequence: TGTGCCAGCAGCACGGACAGTCAAGAGACCCAGTACTTC. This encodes CASSTDSQETQYF. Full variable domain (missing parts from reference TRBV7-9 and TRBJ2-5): DTGVSQNPRHKITKRGQNVTFRCDPISEHNRLYWYRQTLGQGPEFLTYFQNEAQLEKSRLLSDRFSAERPKGSFSTLEIQRTEQGDSAMYLCASSTDSQETQYFGPGTRLLVL.

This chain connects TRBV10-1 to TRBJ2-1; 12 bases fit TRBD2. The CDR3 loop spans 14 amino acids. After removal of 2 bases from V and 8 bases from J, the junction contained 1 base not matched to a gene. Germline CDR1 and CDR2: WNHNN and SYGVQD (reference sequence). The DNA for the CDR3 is TGCGCCAGCAGTGAGACTAGCGGGAGGTATGAGCAGTTCTTC. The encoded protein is CASSETSGRYEQFF.

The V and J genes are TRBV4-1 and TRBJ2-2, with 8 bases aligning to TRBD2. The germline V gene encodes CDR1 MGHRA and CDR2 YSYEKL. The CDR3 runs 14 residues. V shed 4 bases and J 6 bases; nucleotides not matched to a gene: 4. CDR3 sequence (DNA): TGCGCCAGCAGCCCGCTAGCGGGCGCCGGGGAGCTGTTTTTT. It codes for CASSPLAGAGELFF.

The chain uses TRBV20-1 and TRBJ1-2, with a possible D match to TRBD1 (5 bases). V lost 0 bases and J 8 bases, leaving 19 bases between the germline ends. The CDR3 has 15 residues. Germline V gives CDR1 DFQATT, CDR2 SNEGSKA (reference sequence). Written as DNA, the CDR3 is TGCAGTGCTAGAGATCGGAGGAGCACCCAGGGAGGCTACACCTTC. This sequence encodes CSARDRRSTQGGYTF.